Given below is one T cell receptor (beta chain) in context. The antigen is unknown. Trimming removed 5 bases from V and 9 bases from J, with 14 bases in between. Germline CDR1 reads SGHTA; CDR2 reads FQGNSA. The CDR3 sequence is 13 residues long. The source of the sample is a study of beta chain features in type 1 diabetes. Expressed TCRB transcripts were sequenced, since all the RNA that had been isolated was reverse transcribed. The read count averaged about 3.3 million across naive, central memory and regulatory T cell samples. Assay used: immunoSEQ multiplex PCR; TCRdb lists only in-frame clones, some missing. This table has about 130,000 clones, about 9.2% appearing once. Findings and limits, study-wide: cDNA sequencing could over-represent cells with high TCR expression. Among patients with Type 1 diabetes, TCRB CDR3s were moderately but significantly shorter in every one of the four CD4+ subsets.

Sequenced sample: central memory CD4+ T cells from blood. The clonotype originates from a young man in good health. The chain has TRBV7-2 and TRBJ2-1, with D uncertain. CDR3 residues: CASSQRTWSEQFF. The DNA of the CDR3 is TGTGCCAGCAGCCAACGTACTTGGAGTGAGCAGTTCTTC.